This entry lists 23 T cell receptor beta chains sequenced from one sample in a study of response to subunit inactivated influenza vaccine. TCRdb independently ran MiXCR on the RT-PCR reads; one entry per CDR3 protein. This repertoire shows under 950,000 distinct CDR3 sequences, around 20% found once; its top ten account for roughly a tenth. The sequencing used PBMCs from blood, collected 5 days after vaccination. The receptors shown here come from a man aged 45 to 65 who received an inactivated influenza vaccine.

The rearrangement joins TRBV11-2 to TRBJ2-3, with TRBD2 matching over 13 bases. V was pared by 5 bases and J by 4 bases, with 15 bases of the junction left unmatched. CDR1 and CDR2 from the germline V gene are SGHAT and FQNNGV. This CDR3 is 19 amino acids long. This CDR3 reads CASSLTSGGASIRPDTQYF. In DNA form, the CDR3 reads TGTGCCAGCAGCCTTACTAGCGGGGGGGCCTCCATTCGTCCAGATACGCAGTATTTT.

This clonotype came up a few times. The gene calls are TRBV28 and TRBJ2-1, with TRBD1 identical over 7 bases. Trimming cost V 2 bases and J 7 bases; bases outside gene matches: 8. Germline loops: CDR1 MDHEN, CDR2 SYDVKM. The CDR3 spans 15 residues. The CDR3 bases are TGTGCCAGCAGTTTAGTGGGACAGACGTTTAATGAGCAGTTCTTC. This codes for CASSLVGQTFNEQFF. Full variable domain (remainder filled in from reference TRBV28 and TRBJ2-1): DVKVTQSSRYLVKRTGEKVFLECVQDMDHENMFWYRQDPGLGLRLIYFSYDVKMKEKGDIPEGYSVSREKKERFSLILESASTNQTSMYLCASSLVGQTFNEQFFGPGTRLTVL.

This clonotype was observed at least ten times. The chain links TRBV5-6 to TRBJ2-5; TRBD2 agrees at 7 bases. The CDR3 extends over 16 amino acids. Germline V gene sequence: CDR1 SGHDT, CDR2 YYEEEE. J gave up 3 bases and V 0 bases, and 8 bases lay outside the gene matches. DNA for the CDR3: TGTGCCAGCAGCTTGGATGCTAGCGGTAGTAAAGAGACCCAGTACTTC. Translating it yields CASSLDASGSKETQYF. The variable domain in full, completed from reference TRBV5-6 and TRBJ2-5, reads DAGVTQSPTHLIKTRGQQVTLRCSPKSGHDTVSWYQQALGQGPQFIFQYYEEEERQRGNFPDRFSGHQFPNYSSELNVNALLLGDSALYLCASSLDASGSKETQYFGPGTRLLVL.

The CDR3 DNA is TGTGCCAGCAGCTTAGGGATCACTTCACCCCTCCACTTT. This translates into CASSLGITSPLHF. The chain employs TRBV7-8 and TRBJ1-6, with D hard to call. The V end lost 1 base, the J end lost 9 bases, and 7 bases lay between the germline ends. The CDR3 is 13 residues long. Per the germline V gene, CDR1 is SGHVS and CDR2 is FQNEAQ.

This clonotype was picked up a small number of times. V usage is TRBV10-3 and J usage is TRBJ2-5; 10 nucleotides line up with TRBD1. The CDR3 length is 14 residues. Germline lookup yields CDR1 ENHRY and CDR2 SYGVKD. V dropped 6 bases and J dropped 2; count of bases not matched to a gene: 3. The CDR3 region has the DNA TGTGCCATCAGCCCGGGACAGGGGCAAGAGACCCAGTACTTC. It codes for CAISPGQGQETQYF.

This clonotype was seen a few times. The chain employs TRBV4-1 and TRBJ1-3; D is unresolved. CDR3 length: 15 residues. V was pared by 2 bases and J by 3 bases, with 11 bases between. Germline V lookup: CDR1 MGHRA, CDR2 YSYEKL. The CDR3 sequence: CASSQYGSIGNTIYF. Here the CDR3 DNA reads TGCGCCAGCAGCCAATATGGGTCTATTGGAAACACCATATATTTT.

CDR3: CASSLRGLAGVETQYF. In DNA, the CDR3 is TGTGCCAGCAGCTTAAGGGGACTAGCGGGAGTAGAGACCCAGTACTTC. This chain joins TRBV7-2 and TRBJ2-5, with 14 positions matching TRBD2. The germline V gene encodes CDR1 SGHTA and CDR2 FQGNSA. The V and J ends lost 2 bases and 4 bases, in that order; junction bases with no gene match: 3. This CDR3 comprises 16 residues.

The V call is TRBV7-8, the J call TRBJ1-2; D may be TRBD1 (5 bases). V lost 0 bases, J lost 6 bases, and 11 bases lay in between. The V gene's germline CDR1 is SGHVS and CDR2 FQNEAQ. This CDR3 is 14 amino acids long. The CDR3 loop reads CASSLAAGLNGYTF. The DNA of the CDR3 is TGTGCCAGCAGCTTAGCGGCAGGGTTAAATGGCTACACCTTC.

This clonotype came up many times. This chain uses TRBV12-3 or TRBV12-4 with TRBJ2-1, with 10 bases lining up with TRBD2. The CDR3 totals 16 residues. The ends lost 4 bases at V and 2 bases at J; junction bases unmatched: 5. This CDR3 is CASSSFSGRAYNEQFF. In DNA, the CDR3 is TGTGCCAGCAGTTCTTTCAGCGGGAGGGCCTACAATGAGCAGTTCTTC.

The J gene is TRBJ2-7, the V gene TRBV7-9; perhaps TRBD1 as D (5 bases). The CDR3 has 12 residues. V dropped 5 bases and J dropped 2 bases, with 7 bases sitting between them. Germline V gives CDR1 SEHNR, CDR2 FQNEAQ (reference sequence). The CDR3 protein is CASSEQAYEQYF. The CDR3 DNA sequence: TGTGCCAGCAGCGAACAGGCCTACGAGCAGTACTTC.

In its sample, this clonotype was seen a few times. The rearrangement links TRBV12-3 or TRBV12-4 to TRBJ2-3; TRBD1 aligns across 11 bases. The CDR3 totals 15 residues. V trimming: 6 bases; J trimming: 5 bases; junction bases outside the gene matches: 7. The CDR3 loop is CASSRYGTGGDTQYF. DNA of the CDR3: TGTGCCAGCAGCCGATACGGGACAGGGGGAGATACGCAGTATTTT.

This chain uses TRBV18 with TRBJ2-7; TRBD1 matches 11 bases. V was clipped by 3 bases and J by 3 bases; unmatched bases: 4. Germline values: CDR1 KGHSH, CDR2 LQKENI. The CDR3 sequence is 15 residues long. CDR3 nucleotides: TGTGCCAGCTCACCGACGGGACAGGGGGGCTACGAGCAGTACTTC. This translates into CASSPTGQGGYEQYF.

This clonotype appeared a few times. The CDR3 region is CASSWTGRTEAFF. CDR3 in DNA: TGTGCCAGCAGTTGGACAGGGCGCACTGAAGCTTTCTTT. V is TRBV12-3 or TRBV12-4 and J is TRBJ1-1; the match to TRBD1 covers 8 bases. CDR3 length equals 13 residues. V lost 4 bases and J lost 4; bases outside the gene matches: 2.

This clonotype was counted between two and nine times. This rearrangement joins TRBV28 to TRBJ2-2, with a possible D match to TRBD1 (5 bases). V lost 3 bases to trimming and J lost 0 bases, with 11 bases between them. The CDR3 covers 16 residues. Per germline, CDR1 MDHEN and CDR2 SYDVKM. The CDR3 reads CASSLIDSTNTGELFF. The CDR3 nucleotides are TGTGCCAGCAGTTTGATAGACAGCACGAACACCGGGGAGCTGTTTTTT.

In this sample, this clonotype turned up a few times. The V gene is TRBV6-1, the J gene TRBJ2-2; 11 positions agree with TRBD2. Trimming at V came to 6 bases and at J to 4 bases, leaving 4 bases not matched to a gene. Germline values: CDR1 MNHNS, CDR2 SASEGT. This CDR3 contains 15 residues. CDR3 in DNA: TGTGCCAGCAGCCCTACTAGCGGGAGCACCGGGGAGCTGTTTTTT. Translated, it gives CASSPTSGSTGELFF.

In its sample, this clonotype was seen a few times. This rearrangement joins TRBV5-1 to TRBJ1-1; D uncertain. The V end lost 2 bases, the J end lost 1 base, and 9 bases lay between the germline ends. There are 14 residues in the CDR3. Germline loops: CDR1 SGHRS, CDR2 YFSETQ. The CDR3 nucleotides are TGCGCCAGCAGCTTCAGGCAGGCGAACACTGAAGCTTTCTTT. It yields the protein CASSFRQANTEAFF.

The chain is built from TRBV20-1 and TRBJ2-5; D may be TRBD1 (7 bases). CDR3 length: 14 amino acids. Germline loops: CDR1 DFQATT, CDR2 SNEGSKA (reference sequence). V lost 5 bases, J lost 5 bases, and 18 bases lay in between. CDR3 protein: CSALPQGRWETQYF. The CDR3 bases are TGCAGTGCTCTACCACAGGGGAGGTGGGAGACCCAGTACTTC.

The V gene is TRBV6-2 or TRBV6-3, the J gene TRBJ2-7; the match to TRBD2 covers 9 bases. From germline, CDR1 is MNHEY and CDR2 SVGEGT. V lost 7 bases, J lost 6 bases, and 10 bases stayed unmatched. This CDR3 spans 14 amino acids. The chain's CDR3 is CASTGAGGPGEQYF. CDR3 nucleotides: TGTGCCAGCACTGGCGCGGGAGGGCCGGGCGAGCAGTACTTC.

V usage is TRBV4-2 and J usage is TRBJ2-7, with 11 bases identical to TRBD2. The CDR3 covers 15 residues. Trimming at V came to 0 bases and at J to 3 bases, leaving 1 base not matched to a gene. The V gene's germline CDR1 is LGHNA and CDR2 YNFKEQ. In nucleotides, the CDR3 is TGTGCCAGCAGCCAAGACCTAGCGGGAGGCTACGAGCAGTACTTC. The encoded protein is CASSQDLAGGYEQYF.

This clonotype was detected only a few times. This rearrangement joins TRBV2 to TRBJ1-2, with D possibly TRBD1 on 5 matching bases. Germline CDR1 and CDR2: SNHLY and FYNNEI. V lost 3 bases and J lost 4, with 12 bases in between. The CDR3 totals 14 residues. CDR3 loop: CASSEKGQGYGYTF. CDR3 in DNA: TGTGCCAGCAGTGAGAAGGGGCAGGGCTATGGCTACACCTTC.

This clonotype was detected a few times. The chain recombines TRBV5-1 with TRBJ2-2; possibly TRBD1 for D (5 bases). The V end was cut by 0 bases, the J end by 7 bases, with 13 bases between. CDR1 and CDR2 from the germline V gene are SGHRS and YFSETQ. This CDR3 is built from 15 residues. CDR3 region: CASSLAAGFSGELFF. The CDR3 DNA reads TGCGCCAGCAGCTTGGCCGCAGGGTTCAGCGGGGAGCTGTTTTTT.

The gene calls are TRBV2 and TRBJ1-1, with D perhaps TRBD1 (5 bases). The CDR3 totals 12 residues. In germline, CDR1 is SNHLY, CDR2 FYNNEI. V was shortened by 8 bases and J by 4 bases, with 11 bases between the two germline ends. The CDR3 DNA follows: TGTGCCAGCCGATTGGGGGTCACTGAAGCTTTCTTT. Translation: CASRLGVTEAFF.

A few counts support this clonotype. The V gene is TRBV20-1, the J gene TRBJ2-1, with D hard to call. This CDR3 has 10 residues. Per germline, CDR1 DFQATT and CDR2 SNEGSKA (reference sequence). In DNA, the CDR3 is TGCAGCTCCGTTCCCGATGAGCAGTTCTTC. Encoded protein: CSSVPDEQFF.